This entry is about one T cell receptor beta chain. What it binds is not known. PCR was performed a second time for roughly 7 to 12 cycles using a sample-barcoded 5' primer and a J-beta primer mix. The template-switch adaptor was a 5' adaptor with 12 random nucleotides. It tagged each cDNA molecule. MiXCR was run by TCRdb on the 5' RACE reads, yielding one entry per CDR3 protein. The sample has about 1.6 million distinct CDR3 sequences; about 32% are singletons. The source of the sample is a study of blood T cells in healthy people across ages. The CDR3 runs 16 residues. In germline, CDR1 is MNHNY, CDR2 SVGAGI (reference sequence). The V segment lost 4 bases and the J segment 0 bases; nucleotides outside the gene matches: 5. Study outcomes and limitations: Significant beta diversity loss was already apparent by age roughly 43, declining roughly linearly.

Sequenced sample: blood. The rearrangement links TRBV6-6 to TRBJ1-4; 7 bases line up with TRBD1. This TCR derives from a woman in her 30s in good health. DNA of the CDR3: TGTGCCAGCAGTTCATCGACAGGGACAACTAATGAAAAACTGTTTTTT. Protein product: CASSSSTGTTNEKLFF.